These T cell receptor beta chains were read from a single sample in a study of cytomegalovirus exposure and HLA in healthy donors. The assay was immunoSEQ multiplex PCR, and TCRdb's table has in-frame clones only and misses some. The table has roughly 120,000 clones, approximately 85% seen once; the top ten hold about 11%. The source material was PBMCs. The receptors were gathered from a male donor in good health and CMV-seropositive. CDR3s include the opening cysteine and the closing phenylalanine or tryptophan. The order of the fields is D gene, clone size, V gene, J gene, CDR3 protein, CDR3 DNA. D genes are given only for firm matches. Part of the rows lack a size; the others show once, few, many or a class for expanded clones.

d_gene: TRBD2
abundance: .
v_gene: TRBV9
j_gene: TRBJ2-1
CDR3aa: CASSVNLAGAYNEQFF
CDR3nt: TGTGCCAGCAGCGTAAATCTGGCGGGAGCGTACAATGAGCAGTTCTTC

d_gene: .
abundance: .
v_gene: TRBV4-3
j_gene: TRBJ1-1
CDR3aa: CASSQDPRTEAFF
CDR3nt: TGCGCCAGCAGCCAAGACCCCCGGACTGAAGCTTTCTTT

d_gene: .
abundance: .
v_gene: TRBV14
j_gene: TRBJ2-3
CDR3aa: CASSQDWRPDTQYF
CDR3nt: TGTGCCAGCAGCCAAGATTGGCGGCCAGATACGCAGTATTTT

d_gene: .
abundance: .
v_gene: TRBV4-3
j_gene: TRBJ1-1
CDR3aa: CASSQEQGARTEAFF
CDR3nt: TGCGCCAGCAGCCAAGAACAAGGGGCTAGGACTGAAGCTTTCTTT

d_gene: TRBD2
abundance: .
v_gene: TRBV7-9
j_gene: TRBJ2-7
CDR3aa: CASSPLAGGPYEQYF
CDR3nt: TGTGCCAGCAGTCCTCTAGCGGGAGGGCCCTACGAGCAGTACTTC

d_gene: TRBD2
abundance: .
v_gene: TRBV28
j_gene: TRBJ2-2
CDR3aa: CASSFVGSGTSGGKLFF
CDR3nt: TGTGCCAGCAGTTTTGTTGGATCTGGGACTAGCGGGGGGAAGCTGTTTTTT

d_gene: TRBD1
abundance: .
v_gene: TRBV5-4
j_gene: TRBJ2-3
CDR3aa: CASSFRTGSTDTQYF
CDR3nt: TGTGCCAGCAGCTTCCGGACAGGGAGCACAGATACGCAGTATTTT

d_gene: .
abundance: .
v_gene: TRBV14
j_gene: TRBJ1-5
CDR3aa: CASSPGGLQPQHF
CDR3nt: TGTGCCAGCAGCCCCGGGGGGTTGCAGCCCCAGCATTTT

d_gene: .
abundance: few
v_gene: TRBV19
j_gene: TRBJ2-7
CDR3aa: CASSKYREGEQYF
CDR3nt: TGTGCCAGTAGTAAATACAGGGAGGGCGAGCAGTACTTC

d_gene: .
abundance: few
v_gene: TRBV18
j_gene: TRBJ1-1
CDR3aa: CASSPGLRNTEAFF
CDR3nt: TGTGCCAGCTCACCGGGACTCAGGAACACTGAAGCTTTCTTT

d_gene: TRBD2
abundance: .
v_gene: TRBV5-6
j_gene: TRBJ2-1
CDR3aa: CASKSGTREFF
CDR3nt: TGTGCCAGCAAGTCCGGGACTAGAGAGTTCTTC

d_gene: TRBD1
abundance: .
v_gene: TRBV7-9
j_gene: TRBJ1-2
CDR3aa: CASSLLTGGGGYTF
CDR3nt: TGTGCCAGCAGCTTGCTGACAGGGGGCGGTGGCTACACCTTC

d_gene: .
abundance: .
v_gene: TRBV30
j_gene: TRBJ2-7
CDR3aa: CAWAPRGDNEQYF
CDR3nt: TGCGCCTGGGCCCCTCGTGGCGACAACGAGCAGTACTTC

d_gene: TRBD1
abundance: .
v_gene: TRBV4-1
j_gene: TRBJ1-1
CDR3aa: CASSQGRDSVNTEAFF
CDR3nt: TGCGCCAGCAGCCAGGGGCGGGACAGTGTGAACACTGAAGCTTTCTTT

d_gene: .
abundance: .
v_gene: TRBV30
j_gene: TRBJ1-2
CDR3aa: CAWSVGGDYGYTF
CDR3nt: TGTGCCTGGAGTGTGGGAGGGGACTATGGCTACACCTTC

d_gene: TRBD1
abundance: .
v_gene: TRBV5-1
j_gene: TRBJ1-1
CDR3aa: CASSLQDRLNTEAFF
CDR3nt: TGCGCCAGCAGCTTACAGGACAGGCTGAACACTGAAGCTTTCTTT

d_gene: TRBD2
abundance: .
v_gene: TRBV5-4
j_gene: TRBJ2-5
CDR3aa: CASSWASGVQETQYF
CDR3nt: TGTGCCAGCAGCTGGGCTAGCGGGGTCCAAGAGACCCAGTACTTC

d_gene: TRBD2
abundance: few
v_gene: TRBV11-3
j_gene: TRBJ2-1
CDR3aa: CASSFREGLIHEQFF
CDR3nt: TGTGCCAGCAGCTTCCGGGAGGGCCTTATCCATGAGCAGTTCTTC

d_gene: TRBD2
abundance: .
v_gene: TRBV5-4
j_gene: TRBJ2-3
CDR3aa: CASSLGIGGRAGDTQYF
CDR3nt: TGTGCTAGCAGCTTAGGAATCGGCGGGAGGGCCGGAGATACGCAGTATTTT